This TCR beta chain was profiled in a study of Ad26.COV2.S vaccination and SARS-CoV-2 variants. Only in-frame clones appear in the TCRdb table, and some are missing; sequencing was by immunoSEQ multiplex PCR. The sample shows 440,000 or so clones, 90% of them seen only once. Sample treatment: some 19 received Ad26.COV2.S at low or high dose, single or two shots; about 5 received placebo; per-sample allocation not given. Specimen acquisition occurred on day 63 following the initial vaccine or placebo injection. The CDR3 covers 19 residues. The germline V gene encodes CDR1 MDHEN and CDR2 SYDVKM. Trimming removed 6 bases from V and 0 bases from J; junction bases left unmatched: 17.

The sequence came from a person between 18 and 59 years old who received the Ad26.COV2.S COVID-19 vaccine or a placebo. This chain links TRBV28 with TRBJ2-4; 7 nucleotides agree with TRBD2. The material sequenced was peripheral blood, taken in a trial of Ad26.COV2.S vaccine versus placebo. CDR3 coding DNA: TGTGCCAGCAGCCCACGAACTAGCGCCTATAAACTAGCCAAAAACATTCAGTACTTC. It is translated as CASSPRTSAYKLAKNIQYF.